This T cell receptor (beta chain) was found in a study of blood T cell repertoires in COVID-19. TCRdb keeps only in-frame clones here, not all; method: immunoSEQ multiplex PCR. Here the sample spans under 250,000 clones, just under 85% being singletons. Germline V gene data show CDR1 as SEHNR and CDR2 as FQNEAQ (reference sequence). The CDR3 covers 16 residues. V was cut by 5 bases and J by 3 bases, with 19 bases left in between. The sample taken for sequencing was peripheral blood. The sequence came from a woman aged 55 to 70 with active or convalescent COVID-19. The V call is TRBV7-9, the J call TRBJ1-1; no definite D call. This chain's CDR3 is CASSPRTGELYTEAFF. CDR3 coding DNA: TGTGCCAGCAGCCCCAGGACTGGAGAGCTGTACACTGAAGCTTTCTTT.